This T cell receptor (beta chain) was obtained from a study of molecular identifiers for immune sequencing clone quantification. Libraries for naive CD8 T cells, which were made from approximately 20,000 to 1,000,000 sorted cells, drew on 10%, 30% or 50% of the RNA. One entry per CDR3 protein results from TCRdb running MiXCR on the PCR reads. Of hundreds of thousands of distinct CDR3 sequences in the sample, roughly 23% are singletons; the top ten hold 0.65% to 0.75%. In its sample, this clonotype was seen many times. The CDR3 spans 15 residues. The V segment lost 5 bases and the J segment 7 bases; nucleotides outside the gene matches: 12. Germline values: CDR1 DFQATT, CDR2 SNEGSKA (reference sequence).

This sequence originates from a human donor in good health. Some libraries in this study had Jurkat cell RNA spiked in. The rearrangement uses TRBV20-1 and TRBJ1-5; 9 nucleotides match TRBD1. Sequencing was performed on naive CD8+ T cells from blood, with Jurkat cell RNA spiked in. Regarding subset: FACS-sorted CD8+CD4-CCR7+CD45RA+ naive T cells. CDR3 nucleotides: TGCAGTGCTCATCCGGGACAGGGATCGGTGCAGCCCCAGCATTTT. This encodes CSAHPGQGSVQPQHF.